This T cell receptor beta chain appears in the sequencing data of a study of graft-versus-host responses after intestinal transplantation. About the research overall: Recipients were all induced with anti-thymocyte globulin, then given tacrolimus and steroids for 3 to 4 years. Study-level findings and limits: GvH clonotypes were identified within recipient marrow, with a subset emerging first in ileum or blood.

Measured with immunoSEQ multiplex PCR; TCRdb has only the in-frame clones, and not every one. The table has 90,000 to 100,000 clones, 75% to 95% seen once. Germline CDR1 is MGHDK and CDR2 is SYGVNS. V was clipped by 7 bases and J by 4 bases; unmatched bases: 6. CDR3 length equals 13 residues. Notes on this clone: Its antigen is unidentified.

This sequence was found in a human donor who received an intestinal transplant. The genes are TRBV25-1 and TRBJ1-1; 7 nucleotides match TRBD1. Sample: unstimulated CD8+ T cells sorted from spleen or lymph node cells, taken before intestinal transplant. In DNA form, the CDR3 reads TGTGCCAGCATTTGGACAGGAGCCACTGAAGCTTTCTTT. It translates to CASIWTGATEAFF.